A selection of T cell receptor beta chains follows, all from one sample in a study of human T cells and chemical hapten exposure. Using its own MiXCR run on the RACE reads, TCRdb lists one record per CDR3 protein. Here the sample spans over 150,000 distinct CDR3 sequences, around a quarter being singletons. This sample comprised whole blood, obtained in connection with sensitization to the hapten diphenylcyclopropenone (DPC). These receptors came from a woman under 30 with alopecia areata. Some clones in this sample may be carry-over from other donors' samples. Each CDR3 is given with its conserved first and last residue. D genes are given only for firm matches. A row's size may be missing; if present it is once, few, many or a size class.

size: few
J: TRBJ2-7
D: -
V: TRBV7-9
CDR3: CASSLEGGSYEQYF
DNA: TGTGCCAGCAGCTTAGAGGGGGGTTCCTACGAGCAGTACTTC

size: -
J: TRBJ1-5
D: TRBD1
V: TRBV4-1
CDR3: CASSQIRGKGNQPQHF
DNA: TGCGCCAGCAGCCAAATCAGGGGGAAGGGGAATCAGCCCCAGCATTTT

size: -
J: TRBJ1-1
D: -
V: TRBV2
CDR3: CAIQRGIAEAFF
DNA: TGTGCCATCCAGAGGGGTATCGCTGAAGCTTTCTTT

size: few
J: TRBJ1-2
D: -
V: TRBV24-1
CDR3: CATSAVWDTGYTF
DNA: TGTGCCACCAGTGCTGTTTGGGATACTGGCTACACCTTC

size: -
J: TRBJ2-1
D: -
V: TRBV25-1
CDR3: CASSEIGDNEQFF
DNA: TGTGCCAGCAGTGAGATAGGCGACAATGAGCAGTTCTTC

size: -
J: TRBJ2-7
D: TRBD2
V: TRBV6-2/TRBV6-3
CDR3: CASSGLAGDEQYF
DNA: TGTGCCAGCAGTGGACTAGCGGGAGACGAGCAGTACTTC

size: -
J: TRBJ1-5
D: -
V: TRBV20-1
CDR3: CSATSYSDSNQPQHF
DNA: TGCAGTGCTACCTCTTACAGCGATAGCAATCAGCCCCAGCATTTT

size: -
J: TRBJ2-3
D: TRBD2
V: TRBV15
CDR3: CATSRVAGGPDTQYF
DNA: TGTGCCACCAGCAGAGTAGCGGGGGGGCCAGATACGCAGTATTTT

size: -
J: TRBJ2-5
D: TRBD2
V: TRBV3-1
CDR3: CASSPRLAGGGSQETQYF
DNA: TGTGCCAGCAGCCCCCGACTAGCGGGGGGTGGGTCTCAAGAGACCCAGTACTTC

size: -
J: TRBJ1-1
D: -
V: TRBV6-2/TRBV6-3
CDR3: CASSSSGWTEAFF
DNA: TGTGCCAGCAGTTCATCGGGGTGGACTGAAGCTTTCTTT

size: -
J: TRBJ2-2
D: -
V: TRBV29-1
CDR3: CSVGHLAGELFF
DNA: TGCAGCGTTGGGCATTTGGCCGGGGAGCTGTTTTTT

size: -
J: TRBJ2-5
D: TRBD1
V: TRBV4-1
CDR3: CAGHPDRKETQYF
DNA: TGCGCGGGGCATCCGGACAGGAAAGAGACCCAGTACTTC

size: -
J: TRBJ2-7
D: -
V: TRBV29-1
CDR3: CSVETYYEQYF
DNA: TGCAGCGTTGAGACATACTACGAGCAGTACTTC

size: -
J: TRBJ1-1
D: -
V: TRBV7-3
CDR3: CASSLRQFLNTEAFF
DNA: TGTGCCAGCAGCCTTAGACAGTTCTTGAACACTGAAGCTTTCTTT

size: -
J: TRBJ2-5
D: TRBD2
V: TRBV5-1
CDR3: CASRASGMETQYF
DNA: TGCGCCAGCAGGGCTAGCGGGATGGAGACCCAGTACTTC

size: few
J: TRBJ2-3
D: -
V: TRBV9
CDR3: CASSVRLAARTDTQYF
DNA: TGTGCCAGCAGCGTCCGGCTAGCCGCGAGGACAGATACGCAGTATTTT